This T cell receptor beta chain was sequenced in a study of vaccination and CD4 T cells after COVID-19. At the level of the study: Median time from COVID diagnosis to post-COVID sampling was over 95 days (35 to 161). General study results and limits: It was observed that, in convalescent patients, a median 86.3% of reactive clones arose only post-vaccination.

Cultured CD4+ T cells had their DNA profiled by the Oncomine TCR Beta short-read assay. In this case, cultured CD4+ T cells provided the extracted genomic DNA. TCRdb recomputed calls from the PCR reads with MiXCR, one row per CDR3 protein. The table has around 19,000 distinct CDR3 sequences, around 37% seen once. CDR1 is MNHNS, CDR2 SASEGT, per germline. The V gene end was trimmed by 9 bases and the J gene end by 3 bases; junction bases not matched to a gene: 2. This CDR3 contains 11 residues. This clonotype was observed a handful of times. Its antigen remains unknown. Time point defined: late sampling 161 to 241 days after vaccination in a few convalescent patients. Treatment meaning: approximately 9-day PBMC culture with coronavirus spike peptide pools or control peptides (ViraFEST assay). Fresh IL-2 medium was used to replace half of the medium on days 3 and 7.

Material: CD4+ T cells from blood, cultured in vitro, obtained about 7 months after SARS-CoV-2 vaccination. This clonotype originated in a human donor who had recovered from COVID-19. This rearrangement joins TRBV6-1 to TRBJ2-7, with TRBD2 matching 7 bases. In DNA, the CDR3 is TGTGCCAGTGGGGAGGGCTACGAGCAGTACTTC. Its protein product is CASGEGYEQYF.